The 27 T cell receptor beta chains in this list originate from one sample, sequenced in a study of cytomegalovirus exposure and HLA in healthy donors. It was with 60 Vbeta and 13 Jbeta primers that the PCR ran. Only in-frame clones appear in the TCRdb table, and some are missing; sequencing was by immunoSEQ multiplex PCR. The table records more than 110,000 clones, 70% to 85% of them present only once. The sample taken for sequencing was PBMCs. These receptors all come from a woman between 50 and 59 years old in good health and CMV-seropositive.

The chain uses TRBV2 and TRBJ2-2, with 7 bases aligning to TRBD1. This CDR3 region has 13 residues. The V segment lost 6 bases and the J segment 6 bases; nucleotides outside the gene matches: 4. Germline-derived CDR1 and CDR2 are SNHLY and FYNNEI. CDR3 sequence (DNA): TGTGCCAGCAGCAAACAGGGGTCCGGGGAGCTGTTTTTT. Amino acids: CASSKQGSGELFF.

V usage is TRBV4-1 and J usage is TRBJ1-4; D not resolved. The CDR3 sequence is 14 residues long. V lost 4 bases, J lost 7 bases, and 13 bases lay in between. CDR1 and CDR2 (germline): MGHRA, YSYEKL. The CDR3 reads CASSPSPGGEKLFF. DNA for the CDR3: TGCGCCAGCAGCCCTTCTCCCGGTGGTGAAAAACTGTTTTTT.

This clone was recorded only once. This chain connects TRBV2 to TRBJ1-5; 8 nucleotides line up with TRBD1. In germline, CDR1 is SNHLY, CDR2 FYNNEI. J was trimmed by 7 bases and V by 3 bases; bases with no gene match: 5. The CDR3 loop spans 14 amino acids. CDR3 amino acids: CASSDRGREQPQHF. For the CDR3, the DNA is TGTGCCAGCAGTGACAGGGGGCGCGAGCAGCCCCAGCATTTT.

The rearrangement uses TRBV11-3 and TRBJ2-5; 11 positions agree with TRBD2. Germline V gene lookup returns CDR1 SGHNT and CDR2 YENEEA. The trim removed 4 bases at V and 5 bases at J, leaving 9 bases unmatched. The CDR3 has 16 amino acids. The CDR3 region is CASSSSIAGGRETQYF. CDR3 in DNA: TGTGCCAGCAGCTCTTCAATAGCGGGGGGGCGGGAGACCCAGTACTTC. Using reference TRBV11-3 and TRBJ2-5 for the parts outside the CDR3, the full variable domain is EAGVVQSPRYKIIEKKQPVAFWCNPISGHNTLYWYLQNLGQGPELLIRYENEEAVDDSQLPKDRFSAERLKGVDSTLKIQPAELGDSAVYLCASSSSIAGGRETQYFGPGTRLLVL.

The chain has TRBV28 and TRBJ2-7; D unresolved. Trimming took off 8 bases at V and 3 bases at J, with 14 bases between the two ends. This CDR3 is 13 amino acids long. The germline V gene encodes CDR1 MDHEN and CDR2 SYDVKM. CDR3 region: CASGRPTYYEQYF. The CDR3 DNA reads TGTGCCAGCGGCAGGCCGACCTACTACGAGCAGTACTTC. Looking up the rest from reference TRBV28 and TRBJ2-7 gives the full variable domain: DVKVTQSSRYLVKRTGEKVFLECVQDMDHENMFWYRQDPGLGLRLIYFSYDVKMKEKGDIPEGYSVSREKKERFSLILESASTNQTSMYLCASGRPTYYEQYFGPGTRLTVT.

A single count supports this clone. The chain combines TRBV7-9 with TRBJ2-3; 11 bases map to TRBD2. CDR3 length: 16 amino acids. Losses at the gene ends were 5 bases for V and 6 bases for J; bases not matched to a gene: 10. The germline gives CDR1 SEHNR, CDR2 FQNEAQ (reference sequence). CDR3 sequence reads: CASSPRLAGPYDTQYF. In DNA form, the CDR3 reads TGTGCCAGCAGCCCTCGACTAGCGGGACCGTATGATACGCAGTATTTT. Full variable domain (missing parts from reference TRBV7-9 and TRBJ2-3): DTGVSQNPRHKITKRGQNVTFRCDPISEHNRLYWYRQTLGQGPEFLTYFQNEAQLEKSRLLSDRFSAERPKGSFSTLEIQRTEQGDSAMYLCASSPRLAGPYDTQYFGPGTRLTVL.

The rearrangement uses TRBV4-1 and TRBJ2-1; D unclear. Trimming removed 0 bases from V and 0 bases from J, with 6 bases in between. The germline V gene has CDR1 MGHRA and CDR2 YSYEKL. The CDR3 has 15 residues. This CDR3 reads CASSQDGDSYNEQFF. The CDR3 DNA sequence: TGCGCCAGCAGCCAAGATGGAGACTCCTACAATGAGCAGTTCTTC.

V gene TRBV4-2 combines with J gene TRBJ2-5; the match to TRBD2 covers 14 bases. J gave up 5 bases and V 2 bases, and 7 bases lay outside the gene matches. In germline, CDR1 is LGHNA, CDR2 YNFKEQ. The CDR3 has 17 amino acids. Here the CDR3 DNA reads TGTGCCAGCAGCCAACCGACTAGCGGGGGGGCCCGGGAGACCCAGTACTTC. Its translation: CASSQPTSGGARETQYF.

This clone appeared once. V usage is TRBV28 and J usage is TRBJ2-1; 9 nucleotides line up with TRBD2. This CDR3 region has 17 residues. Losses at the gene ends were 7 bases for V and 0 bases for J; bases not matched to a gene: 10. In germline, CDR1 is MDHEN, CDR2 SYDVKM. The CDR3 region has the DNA TGTGCCAGCACGGCGGGGGGGCCGATAAGCTCCTACAATGAGCAGTTCTTC. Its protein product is CASTAGGPISSYNEQFF.

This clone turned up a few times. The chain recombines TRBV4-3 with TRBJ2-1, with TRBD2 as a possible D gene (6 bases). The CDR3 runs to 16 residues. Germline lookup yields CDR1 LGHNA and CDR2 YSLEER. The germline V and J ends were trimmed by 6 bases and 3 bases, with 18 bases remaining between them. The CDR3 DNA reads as TGCGCCAGCAGGGAGGGTCCGAGCATCAGCTACAATGAGCAGTTCTTC. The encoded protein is CASREGPSISYNEQFF.

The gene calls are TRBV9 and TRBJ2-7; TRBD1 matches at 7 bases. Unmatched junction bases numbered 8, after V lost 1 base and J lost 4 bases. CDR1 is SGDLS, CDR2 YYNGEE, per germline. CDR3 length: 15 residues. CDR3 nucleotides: TGTGCCAGCAGCGTAAGAACAGGGGATTCGTACGAGCAGTACTTC. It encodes CASSVRTGDSYEQYF.

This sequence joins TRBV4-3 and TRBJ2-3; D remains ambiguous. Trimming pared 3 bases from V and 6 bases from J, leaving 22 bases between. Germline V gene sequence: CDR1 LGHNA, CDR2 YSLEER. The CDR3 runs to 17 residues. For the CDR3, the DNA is TGCGCCAGCAGCCAGACCTACTGGGCCCTCCAACCCGATACGCAGTATTTT. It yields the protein CASSQTYWALQPDTQYF.

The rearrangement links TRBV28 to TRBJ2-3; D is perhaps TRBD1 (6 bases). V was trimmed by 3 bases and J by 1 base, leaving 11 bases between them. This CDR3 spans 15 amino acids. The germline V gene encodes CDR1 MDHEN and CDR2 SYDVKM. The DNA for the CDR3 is TGTGCCAGCAGTTTTCCCGCAGGGGGCACAGATACGCAGTATTTT. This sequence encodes CASSFPAGGTDTQYF. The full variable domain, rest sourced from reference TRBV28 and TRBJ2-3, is DVKVTQSSRYLVKRTGEKVFLECVQDMDHENMFWYRQDPGLGLRLIYFSYDVKMKEKGDIPEGYSVSREKKERFSLILESASTNQTSMYLCASSFPAGGTDTQYFGPGTRLTVL.

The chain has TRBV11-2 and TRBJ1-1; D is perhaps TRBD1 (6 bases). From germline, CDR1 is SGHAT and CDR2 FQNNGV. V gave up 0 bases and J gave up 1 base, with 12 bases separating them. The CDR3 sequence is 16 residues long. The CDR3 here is CASSLDRGTENTEAFF. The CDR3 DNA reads TGTGCCAGCAGCTTAGATAGGGGGACGGAGAACACTGAAGCTTTCTTT.

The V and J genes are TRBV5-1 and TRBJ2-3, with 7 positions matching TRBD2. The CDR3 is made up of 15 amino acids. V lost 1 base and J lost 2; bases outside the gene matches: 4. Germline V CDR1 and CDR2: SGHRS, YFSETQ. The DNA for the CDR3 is TGCGCCAGCAGCTTGAGCGGGGCCAACACAGATACGCAGTATTTT. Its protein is CASSLSGANTDTQYF.

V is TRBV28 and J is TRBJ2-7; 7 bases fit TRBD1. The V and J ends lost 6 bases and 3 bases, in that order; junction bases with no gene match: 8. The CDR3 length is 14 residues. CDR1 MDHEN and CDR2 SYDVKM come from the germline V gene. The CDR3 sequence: CASRGGRTVYEQYF. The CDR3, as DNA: TGTGCCAGCAGAGGGGGCCGGACAGTCTACGAGCAGTACTTC. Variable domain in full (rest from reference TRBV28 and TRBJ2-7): DVKVTQSSRYLVKRTGEKVFLECVQDMDHENMFWYRQDPGLGLRLIYFSYDVKMKEKGDIPEGYSVSREKKERFSLILESASTNQTSMYLCASRGGRTVYEQYFGPGTRLTVT.

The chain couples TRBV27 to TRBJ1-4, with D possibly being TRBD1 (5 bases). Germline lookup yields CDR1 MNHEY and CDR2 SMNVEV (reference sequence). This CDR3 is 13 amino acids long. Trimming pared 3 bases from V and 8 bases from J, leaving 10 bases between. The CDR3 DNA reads TGTGCCAGCAGTTTCTCAGGGTTCGAAAAACTGTTTTTT. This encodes CASSFSGFEKLFF. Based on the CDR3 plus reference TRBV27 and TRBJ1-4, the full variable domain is EAQVTQNPRYLITVTGKKLTVTCSQNMNHEYMSWYRQDPGLGLRQIYYSMNVEVTDKGDVPEGYKVSRKEKRNFPLILESPSPNQTSLYFCASSFSGFEKLFFGSGTQLSVL.

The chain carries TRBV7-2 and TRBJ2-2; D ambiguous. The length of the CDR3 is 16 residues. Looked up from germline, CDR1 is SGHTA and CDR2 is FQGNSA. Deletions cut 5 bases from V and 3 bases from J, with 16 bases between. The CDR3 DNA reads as TGTGCCAGCAGCCTCACCTATATACCGTACACCGGGGAGCTGTTTTTT. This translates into CASSLTYIPYTGELFF.

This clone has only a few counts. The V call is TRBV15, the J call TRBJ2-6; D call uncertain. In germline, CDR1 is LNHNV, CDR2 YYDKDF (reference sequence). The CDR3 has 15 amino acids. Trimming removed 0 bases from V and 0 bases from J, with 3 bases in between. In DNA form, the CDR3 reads TGTGCCACCAGCAGAGACAACTCTGGGGCCAACGTCCTGACTTTC. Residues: CATSRDNSGANVLTF. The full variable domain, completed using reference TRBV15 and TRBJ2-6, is DAMVIQNPRYQVTQFGKPVTLSCSQTLNHNVMYWYQQKSSQAPKLLFHYYDKDFNNEADTPDNFQSRRPNTSFCFLDIRSPGLGDTAMYLCATSRDNSGANVLTFGAGSRLTVL.

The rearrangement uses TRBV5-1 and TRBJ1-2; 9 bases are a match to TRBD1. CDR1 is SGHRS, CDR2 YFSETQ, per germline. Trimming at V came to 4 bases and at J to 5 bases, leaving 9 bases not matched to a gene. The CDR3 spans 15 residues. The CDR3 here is CASSLVDRGEYGYTF. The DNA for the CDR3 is TGCGCCAGCAGCCTGGTGGACAGGGGAGAGTATGGCTACACCTTC.

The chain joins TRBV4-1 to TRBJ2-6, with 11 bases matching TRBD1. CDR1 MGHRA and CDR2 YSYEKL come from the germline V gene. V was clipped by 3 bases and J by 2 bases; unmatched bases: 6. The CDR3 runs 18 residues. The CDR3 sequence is CASSQLDRGRTGANVLTF. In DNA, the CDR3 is TGCGCCAGCAGCCAGTTGGACAGGGGGCGAACTGGGGCCAACGTCCTGACTTTC.

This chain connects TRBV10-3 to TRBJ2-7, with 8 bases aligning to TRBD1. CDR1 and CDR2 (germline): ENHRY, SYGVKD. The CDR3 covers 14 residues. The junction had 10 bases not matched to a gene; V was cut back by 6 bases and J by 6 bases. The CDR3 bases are TGTGCCATCAGCGGGACAGGCGGACTTCGCGAGCAGTACTTC. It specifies CAISGTGGLREQYF.

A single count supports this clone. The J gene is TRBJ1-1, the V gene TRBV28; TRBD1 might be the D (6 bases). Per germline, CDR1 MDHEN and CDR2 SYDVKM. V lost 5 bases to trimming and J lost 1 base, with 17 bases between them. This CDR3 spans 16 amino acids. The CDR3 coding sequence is TGTGCCAGCAGTACACACAGGGAATTAGGGAACACTGAAGCTTTCTTT. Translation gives CASSTHRELGNTEAFF.

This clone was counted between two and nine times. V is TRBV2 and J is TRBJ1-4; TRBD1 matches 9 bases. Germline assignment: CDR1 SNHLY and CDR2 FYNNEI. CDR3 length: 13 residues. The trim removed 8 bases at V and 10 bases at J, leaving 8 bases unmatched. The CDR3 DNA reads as TGTGCCAGCGAGGGACAGGGTGGCGGAAAACTGTTTTTT. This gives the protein CASEGQGGGKLFF.

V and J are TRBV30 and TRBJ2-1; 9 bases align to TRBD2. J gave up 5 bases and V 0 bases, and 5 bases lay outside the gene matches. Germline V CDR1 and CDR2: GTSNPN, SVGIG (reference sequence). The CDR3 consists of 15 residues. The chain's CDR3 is CAWSVPGLANNEQFF. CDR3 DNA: TGTGCCTGGAGTGTACCGGGACTAGCTAACAATGAGCAGTTCTTC.

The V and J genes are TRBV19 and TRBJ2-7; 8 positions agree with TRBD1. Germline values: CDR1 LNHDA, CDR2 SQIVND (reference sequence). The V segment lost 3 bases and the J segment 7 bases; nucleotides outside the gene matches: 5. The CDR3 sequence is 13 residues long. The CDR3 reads CASSIRGRGEQYF. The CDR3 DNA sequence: TGTGCCAGTAGTATCAGGGGGCGAGGGGAGCAGTACTTC.

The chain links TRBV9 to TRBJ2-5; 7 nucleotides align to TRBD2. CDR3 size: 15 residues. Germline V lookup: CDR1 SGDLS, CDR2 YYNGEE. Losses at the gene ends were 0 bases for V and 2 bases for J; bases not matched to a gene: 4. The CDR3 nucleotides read TGTGCCAGCAGCGTAGCCCTGGGGGGGCAAGAGACCCAGTACTTC. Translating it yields CASSVALGGQETQYF.